The present TCR beta chain was sequenced within a study of blood T cells in healthy people across ages. Study-wide background: With template switching, about one barcoded beta molecule was captured per two T cells. The study's findings and limits: Greater diversity and more naive CD4+ cells were seen in long-lived donors than in aged donors.

Peripheral blood from each donor was collected in a volume of about 9.9 milliliters. Alongside a J-beta primer mix, a sample-barcoded 5' primer served in a second PCR lasting 7 to 11 cycles. MiXCR was run by TCRdb on the 5' RACE reads, yielding one entry per CDR3 protein. The table includes around 1,100,000 distinct CDR3 sequences, 30% to 40% detected once. The CDR3 has 13 residues. Between the trimmed V and J ends, which lost 2 bases and 8 bases, there was a span of 12 bases. Germline V gene data show CDR1 as LGHDT and CDR2 as YNNKEL (reference sequence). In regard to this clonotype: Its specificity is unknown.

Sequenced: blood. The chain has TRBV3-1 and TRBJ1-1; D is ambiguous. This sequence originates from a man in his late teens or twenties in good health. CDR3 protein: CASSQFTAGEAFF. The CDR3 nucleotides read TGTGCCAGCAGCCAATTCACCGCCGGGGAAGCTTTCTTT.